These T cell receptor beta chains were read from a single sample in a study of early stage breast cancer tumors. The table came from immunoSEQ multiplex PCR; TCRdb's copy has only in-frame clones and leaves some out. The data hold 9,000 to 13,000 clones, with approximately 72% observed a single time. The material sequenced was breast tumor tissue. Receptor source: a person between 65 and 79 years old with breast cancer. Both conserved end residues are part of each CDR3. The D gene is left open where the match is weak. Not every row has a clone size; where given, it reads once, few, many or a size class.

TRBV5-1,.,TRBJ1-2,.,TGCGCCAGCAGCGCCCGGGACATAAACTATGGCTACACCTTC,CASSARDINYGYTF
TRBV7-8,few,TRBJ2-1,TRBD2,TGTGCCAGCAGCTTAGGTTACTATAGCGGGGGGGCCTCCTACAATGAGCAGTTCTTC,CASSLGYYSGGASYNEQFF
TRBV29-1,.,TRBJ2-5,.,TGCAGCGCCGATATGAACAGGGAGACCCAGTACTTC,CSADMNRETQYF
TRBV5-4,.,TRBJ2-3,TRBD2,TGTGCCAGCAGCTCTCCGACTAGCGGGAGATCCACAGATACGCAGTATTTT,CASSSPTSGRSTDTQYF
TRBV7-2,.,TRBJ2-2,.,TGTGCCAGCAGCATAAACTCGGGGTCCACCGGGGAGCTGTTTTTT,CASSINSGSTGELFF
TRBV27,.,TRBJ1-6,.,TGTGCCAGCAGTACGAACTCAGAGGGCGACGATTCACCCCTCCACTTT,CASSTNSEGDDSPLHF
TRBV7-2,once,TRBJ2-2,.,TGTGCCAGCAGCACCCTCCTACAGGGAATCGGGGAGCTGTTTTTT,CASSTLLQGIGELFF
TRBV9,few,TRBJ1-6,.,TGTGCCAGCAGCGTCGCCTCCGGGGCACCCCTCCACTTT,CASSVASGAPLHF
TRBV30,.,TRBJ1-4,TRBD1,TGTGCCTGGGGGGACAGGGGGTCCTGGGGTGAAAAACTGTTTTTT,CAWGDRGSWGEKLFF
TRBV27,.,TRBJ2-7,TRBD1,TGTGCCAGCAGTCCACAGGGGCAAAACTACGAGCAGTACTTC,CASSPQGQNYEQYF
TRBV7-9,.,TRBJ2-7,.,TGTGCCAGCAGCGACCCCCGGCGGGACGAGCAGTACTTC,CASSDPRRDEQYF
TRBV5-5,.,TRBJ2-3,TRBD2,TGTGCCAGCAGCTGGGGTCGGGGCGGGAGTATCACAGATACGCAGTATTTT,CASSWGRGGSITDTQYF
TRBV7-9,.,TRBJ1-4,.,TGTGCCAGCAGCTTGCGGGGGGGCCAGGCTAATGAAAAACTGTTTTTT,CASSLRGGQANEKLFF
TRBV5-1,once,TRBJ1-5,.,TGCGCCAGCAGCCCGACAGGAGATCTCAATCAGCCCCAGCATTTT,CASSPTGDLNQPQHF
TRBV15,.,TRBJ1-2,.,TGTGCCACCAGCAGAGATGTTCTGTCCTATGGCTACACCTTC,CATSRDVLSYGYTF
TRBV28,.,TRBJ2-5,.,TGTGCCAGCAGGGGCGAGGGGAGCGGGGAGACCCAGTACTTC,CASRGEGSGETQYF
TRBV30,.,TRBJ2-1,TRBD1,TGTGCCTGGAGTGTACCGGGGACAGCTTACAATGAGCAGTTCTTC,CAWSVPGTAYNEQFF
TRBV19,.,TRBJ1-2,TRBD1,TGTGCCAGTAGTACGAACAGGGGAGAGGGCTATGGCTACACCTTC,CASSTNRGEGYGYTF